The clone carrying this T cell receptor beta chain has just a few counts. Its antigen is still unknown. This sample is drawn from a study of T cells after yellow fever vaccination. Across the study: Those fractions that held only low numbers of cells were prepared using the SMART-Seq v4 Ultra Low Input RNA kit. Study-level points and caveats: Boosting was followed by the reappearance of most primary-vaccination clones (roughly 95% CD4, around 86% CD8).

CDR3 length: 14 residues. CDR1 and CDR2 (germline): SEHNR, FQNEAQ (reference sequence). Trimming removed 4 bases from V and 14 bases from J; junction bases left unmatched: 13. TCRdb processed the 5' RACE reads anew with MiXCR; each CDR3 protein has one entry. The sample includes 95,000 to 150,000 distinct CDR3 sequences, under 9% of them seen just once. Sequences were derived from CD8+ T cells sorted from PBMCs, sampled on the day of the yellow fever booster vaccination. This receptor was obtained from a man between 18 and 29 years old who received the YFV17D yellow fever vaccine. The chain couples TRBV7-9 to TRBJ2-3; 9 positions match TRBD1. The CDR3 bases are TGTGCCAGCAGCTCGGCGGGACAGGGAAACGTCGGGTATTTT. Translating gives CASSSAGQGNVGYF. The whole variable domain, filled in from reference TRBV7-9 and TRBJ2-3, reads DTGVSQNPRHKITKRGQNVTFRCDPISEHNRLYWYRQTLGQGPEFLTYFQNEAQLEKSRLLSDRFSAERPKGSFSTLEIQRTEQGDSAMYLCASSSAGQGNVGYFGPGTRLTVL.